Listed here are 12 T cell receptor beta chains from one sample, sequenced in a study of tumor and adjacent non-tumor tissue in lung cancer. This sample's RNA came from whole unsorted tissue. The library came from three nested PCR rounds adapted from ARM-PCR protocols. TCRdb reprocessed the multiplex PCR reads via MiXCR and lists one record per CDR3 protein. The sample yields approximately 120,000 distinct CDR3 sequences, roughly 67% seen once. Material for sequencing was lung tumor tissue. The source is a man aged 30-40 years with non-small cell lung cancer.

Of note for this clonotype: As the CDR3 is not closed by the conserved phenylalanine or tryptophan, this likely results from a read error. J is TRBJ1-1 and V is TRBV12-3 or TRBV12-4, with a weak D call TRBD1 (6 bases). This CDR3 region has 16 residues. CDR3 sequence: CVSRPGTLMLNAEAFY. DNA of the CDR3: TGTGTCAGCAGGCCCGGGACACTAATGTTGAACGCTGAAGCTTTCTAT.

The chain uses TRBV6-5 and TRBJ2-1; D uncertain. Germline lookup yields CDR1 MNHEY and CDR2 SVGAGI. The CDR3 runs to 13 residues. V gave up 5 bases and J gave up 9 bases, with 14 bases separating them. For the CDR3, the DNA is TGTGCCAGCAGTCTCGAGTCATGGAGTGAGCAGTTCTTC. Its translation is CASSLESWSEQFF.

This clonotype was observed at least ten times. The chain joins TRBV7-8 to TRBJ2-1; TRBD1 matches at 9 bases. CDR3 length equals 15 residues. Trimming cost V 7 bases and J 3 bases; bases outside gene matches: 7. Germline-derived CDR1 and CDR2 are SGHVS and FQNEAQ. CDR3 sequence: CASTKLTGGYNEQFF. CDR3 coding DNA: TGTGCCAGCACCAAACTGACAGGGGGCTACAATGAGCAGTTCTTC.

V gene TRBV13 combines with J gene TRBJ1-5; a weak D match, TRBD1 (5 bases). Looked up from germline, CDR1 is PRHDT and CDR2 is FYEKMQ (reference sequence). This CDR3 contains 15 residues. V lost 5 bases and J 5 bases, leaving 16 bases between the germline ends. CDR3 DNA sequence: TGTGCCAGCAGCCTCCAGGGATGGAGCGATCAGCCCCAGCATTTT. This gives the protein CASSLQGWSDQPQHF.

Only a few counts were recorded for this clonotype. V is TRBV29-1 and J is TRBJ2-7; D gene unclear. This CDR3 has 13 amino acids. V lost 4 bases to trimming and J lost 2 bases, with 12 bases between them. Germline values: CDR1 SQVTM, CDR2 ANQGSEA. DNA for the CDR3: TGCAGCGTTGTAACTCCCCATGCCTACGAGCAGTACTTC. Amino acids: CSVVTPHAYEQYF.

As for this clonotype: The germline gene is not matched at one end of the junction; a read error may be the cause. The genes are TRBV4-1 and TRBJ1-1; no clear D gene. The CDR3 is 15 amino acids. CDR1 is MGHRA, CDR2 YSYEKL, per germline. The CDR3 DNA follows: TGCGCCAGCAGCCAAGATATAACAACGAACACTGAAGCTTCCTTT. This sequence encodes CASSQDITTNTEASF.

With respect to this clonotype: A much larger clone is a single base away; this may be a read error. V is TRBV20-1 and J is TRBJ1-1; D not resolved. The germline CDR1 and CDR2 sequences are DFQATT and SNEGSKA (reference sequence). CDR3 length: 13 residues. V was clipped by 3 bases and J by 3 bases, with 11 bases between them. In DNA form, the CDR3 reads TGCAGTGCTAGCCCTGACGGGGACACTGAAGCTTTCTTT. It specifies CSASPDGDTEAFF.

Regarding this clonotype: This CDR3 fails to terminate in the conserved phenylalanine or tryptophan, so it likely reflects a read error. The DNA is left out, because the CDR3 cannot be placed on it with certainty; the CDR3 is given as TCRdb lists it. The V call is TRBV20-1, the J call TRBJ2-1; the D call of TRBD1 is as the table states it, not checked on the DNA. Including both end residues, the CDR3 is 13 amino acids long. Germline assignment: CDR1 DFQATT and CDR2 SNEGSKA (reference sequence). The CDR3 sequence is CSASPDRYNEHFS.

Concerning this clonotype itself: The final CDR3 position lacks the conserved phenylalanine or tryptophan, pointing to a likely read error. The J gene is TRBJ2-3, the V gene TRBV11-3, with D unresolved. Per the germline V gene, CDR1 is SGHNT and CDR2 is YENEEA. V lost 7 bases and J lost 5, with 13 bases in between. This CDR3 comprises 13 residues. The CDR3 nucleotides are TGTGCCAGCAACTTGGAGATCATAGATACGCAGTATATT. This gives the protein CASNLEIIDTQYI.

About this clonotype: The CDR3 carries no conserved terminal phenylalanine or tryptophan, so it likely arises from a read error. The DNA is omitted, as the CDR3 cannot be located on it reliably, and the CDR3 follows TCRdb's listing. The chain employs TRBV29-1 and TRBJ2-1; the D call TRBD1 from the table was never checked on the DNA. The CDR3 totals 14 residues, both ends included. Germline V gives CDR1 SQVTM, CDR2 ANQGSEA. CDR3 region: CSVEEGGGWYERFI.

Worth noting for this clonotype: A much larger clone is a single base away; this may be a read error. The chain joins TRBV10-3 to TRBJ2-3; TRBD2 might be the D (7 bases). The CDR3 loop spans 15 amino acids. Germline CDR1 reads ENHRY; CDR2 reads SYGVKD. CDR3 sequence reads: CTISEGGGATDTQYF. CDR3 coding DNA: TGTACCATCAGTGAAGGGGGGGGAGCCACAGATACGCAGTATTTT.

As to this clonotype: The missing conserved phenylalanine or tryptophan at the end of this CDR3 makes a read error likely. The chain employs TRBV20-1 and TRBJ1-1; possible D gene TRBD1, 5 bases. V lost 4 bases, J lost 2 bases, and 11 bases lay in between. This CDR3 is 13 amino acids long. From germline, CDR1 is DFQATT and CDR2 SNEGSKA (reference sequence). The CDR3 sequence: CSANPGTNTEAFL. CDR3 bases: TGCAGTGCTAACCCCGGGACTAACACTGAAGCTTTCCTT.